These 12 T cell receptor beta chains originate from one sample sequenced in a study of cytomegalovirus exposure and HLA in healthy donors. PCR used 60 Vbeta primers and 13 Jbeta primers. Produced via immunoSEQ multiplex PCR; TCRdb's table is partial and in-frame only. The repertoire has 84,000 or so clones, about three fifths of them found once; the top ten carry 4.5% to 7%. Sequencing was carried out using PBMCs. All receptors derive from a woman in her twenties or thirties in good health and CMV-seropositive.

The chain combines TRBV6-5 with TRBJ1-2; D not resolved. The CDR3 has 15 amino acids. The V gene's germline CDR1 is MNHEY and CDR2 SVGAGI. The germline V and J ends were trimmed by 0 bases and 8 bases, with 16 bases remaining between them. The CDR3 DNA sequence: TGTGCCAGCAGTTACTCGATCGCCTCCGGAGGGGGCTACACCTTC. It encodes CASSYSIASGGGYTF.

The CDR3 is CASSSRTLSLNTEAFF. In DNA, the CDR3 is TGTGCCAGTAGTTCGCGGACACTGAGTTTGAACACTGAAGCTTTCTTT. This chain joins TRBV19 and TRBJ1-1; tentative D call: TRBD1 (5 bases). CDR3 size: 16 residues. Germline values: CDR1 LNHDA, CDR2 SQIVND (reference sequence). V shed 5 bases and J shed 0 bases, with 16 bases lying between them.

This clone was counted a single time. This chain joins TRBV30 and TRBJ1-1; 9 bases are a match to TRBD1. The V segment lost 5 bases and the J segment 10 bases; nucleotides outside the gene matches: 8. The CDR3 spans 12 residues. The germline V gene encodes CDR1 GTSNPN and CDR2 SVGIG (reference sequence). CDR3 region: CAWSDPGQGAFF. The CDR3 coding sequence is TGTGCCTGGTCTGACCCGGGACAGGGAGCTTTCTTT.

This clone occurred a few times. The chain links TRBV5-4 to TRBJ1-2, with TRBD1 identical over 8 bases. Germline CDR1 reads SGHNT; CDR2 reads YYREEE (reference sequence). The CDR3 is made up of 15 amino acids. Trimming at V came to 0 bases and at J to 7 bases, leaving 8 bases not matched to a gene. CDR3 sequence: CASSLVVGTGGGYTF. CDR3 DNA: TGTGCCAGCAGCTTGGTGGTGGGGACAGGAGGTGGCTACACCTTC.

This clone appeared a few times. The chain is built from TRBV4-2 and TRBJ1-6; D ambiguous. The germline V gene encodes CDR1 LGHNA and CDR2 YNFKEQ. CDR3 size: 15 residues. Trimming took off 3 bases at V and 9 bases at J, with 15 bases between the two ends. The chain's CDR3 is CASSHAGTAGSPLHF. CDR3 nucleotide sequence: TGTGCCAGCAGCCACGCCGGAACCGCGGGTTCACCCCTCCACTTT.

The table lists this clone with a few counts. The CDR3 nucleotides are TGTGCCAGCAGCGTCGGGACAGGGGGCTGGATGAACACTGAAGCTTTCTTT. It specifies CASSVGTGGWMNTEAFF. The V gene is TRBV9, the J gene TRBJ1-1, with 12 nucleotides matching TRBD1. Germline assignment: CDR1 SGDLS and CDR2 YYNGEE. There are 17 residues in the CDR3. V was clipped by 2 bases and J by 0 bases; unmatched bases: 5.

The CDR3 is CASSIVQGSIQPQHF. The CDR3 nucleotides read TGTGCCAGTAGTATAGTACAGGGATCGATTCAGCCCCAGCATTTT. V gene TRBV19 combines with J gene TRBJ1-5; a possible D gene is TRBD1 (6 bases). V lost 1 base to trimming and J lost 6 bases, with 13 bases between them. The germline CDR1 and CDR2 sequences are LNHDA and SQIVND (reference sequence). The CDR3 consists of 15 residues.

This chain joins TRBV4-3 and TRBJ1-3, with 8 bases identical to TRBD1. The CDR3 contains 18 residues. The germline gives CDR1 LGHNA, CDR2 YSLEER. V gave up 1 base and J gave up 0 bases; unmatched junction bases: 8. The CDR3 nucleotides read TGCGCCAGCAGCCAAGTGGGACAGGCCCATTACTCTGGAAACACCATATATTTT. Its translation: CASSQVGQAHYSGNTIYF.

This clone was detected only once. The chain recombines TRBV6-1 with TRBJ1-5, with D hard to call. Germline assignment: CDR1 MNHNS and CDR2 SASEGT. CDR3 length equals 13 residues. The ends were cut back, 3 bases at V and 2 bases at J, with 5 bases in the middle. CDR3 sequence: CASSEGGNQPQHF. CDR3 nucleotide sequence: TGTGCCAGCAGTGAGGGAGGCAATCAGCCCCAGCATTTT.

The rearrangement joins TRBV7-2 to TRBJ1-1; perhaps TRBD1 as D (6 bases). Germline values: CDR1 SGHTA, CDR2 FQGNSA. The V and J ends lost 6 bases and 3 bases respectively, with 11 bases between them. This CDR3 is built from 13 residues. The CDR3 loop reads CASREQGYTEAFF. The DNA of the CDR3 is TGTGCCAGCAGAGAACAGGGTTACACTGAAGCTTTCTTT.

The V call is TRBV7-3, the J call TRBJ2-3; 8 bases fit TRBD2. The CDR3 totals 17 residues. The J segment lost 4 bases and the V segment lost 0 bases, leaving 9 bases of the junction unmatched. Per germline, CDR1 SGHTA and CDR2 FQGTGA. The CDR3 spells CASSLTNVPGLADTQYF. CDR3 sequence (DNA): TGTGCCAGCAGCTTAACGAACGTCCCGGGACTAGCAGATACGCAGTATTTT.

The chain carries TRBV6-6 and TRBJ1-5, with 7 bases identical to TRBD1. V was pared by 7 bases and J by 3 bases, with 6 bases of the junction left unmatched. Germline V gene sequence: CDR1 MNHNY, CDR2 SVGAGI (reference sequence). The CDR3 sequence is 14 residues long. CDR3 sequence (DNA): TGTGCCAGCACCGTAGGACAGGTCAATCAGCCCCAGCATTTT. Protein product: CASTVGQVNQPQHF.